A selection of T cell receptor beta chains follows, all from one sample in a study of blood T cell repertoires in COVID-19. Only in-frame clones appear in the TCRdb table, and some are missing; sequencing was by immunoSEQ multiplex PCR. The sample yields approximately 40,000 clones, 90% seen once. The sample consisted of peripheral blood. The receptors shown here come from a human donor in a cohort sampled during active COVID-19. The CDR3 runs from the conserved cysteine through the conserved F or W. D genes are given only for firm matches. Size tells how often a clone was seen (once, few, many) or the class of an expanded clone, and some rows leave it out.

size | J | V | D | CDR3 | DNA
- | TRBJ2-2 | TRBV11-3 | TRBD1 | CASSSSLGTGGENTGELFF | TGTGCCAGCAGCTCATCCCTCGGGACAGGGGGCGAGAACACCGGGGAGCTGTTTTTT
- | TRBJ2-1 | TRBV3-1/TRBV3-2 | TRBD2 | CASSRLAGEGNEQFF | TGTGCCAGCAGCCGACTAGCGGGAGAGGGGAATGAGCAGTTCTTC
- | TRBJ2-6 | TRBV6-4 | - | CASSEKHPSGANVLTF | TGTGCCAGCAGTGAGAAGCACCCCTCTGGGGCCAACGTCCTGACTTTC
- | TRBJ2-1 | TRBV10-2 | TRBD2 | CASKAGRGSYNEQFF | TGCGCCAGCAAGGCCGGGAGGGGCTCCTACAATGAGCAGTTCTTC
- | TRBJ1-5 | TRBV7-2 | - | CASSSQGNQPQHF | TGTGCCAGCAGCTCCCAGGGGAATCAGCCCCAGCATTTT
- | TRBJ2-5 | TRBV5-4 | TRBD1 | CASSWDREETQYF | TGTGCCAGCAGCTGGGACAGGGAAGAGACCCAGTACTTC
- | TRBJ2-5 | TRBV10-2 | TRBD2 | CASKTSGRGETQYF | TGCGCCAGCAAGACTAGCGGGAGAGGAGAGACCCAGTACTTC
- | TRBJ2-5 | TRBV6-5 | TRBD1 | CASSPQTGQETQYF | TGTGCCAGCAGTCCCCAGACAGGGCAAGAGACCCAGTACTTC
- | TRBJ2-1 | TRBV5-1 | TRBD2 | CASSSLLLAGGPDEQFF | TGCGCCAGCAGCTCTCTTCTGCTAGCGGGAGGGCCAGATGAGCAGTTCTTC
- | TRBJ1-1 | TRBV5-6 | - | CASSLASGRAAFF | TGTGCCAGCAGCTTGGCCAGTGGCAGAGCGGCTTTCTTT
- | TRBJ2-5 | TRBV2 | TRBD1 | CASRGRDRGGETQYF | TGTGCCAGCAGAGGAAGGGACAGGGGAGGAGAGACCCAGTACTTC
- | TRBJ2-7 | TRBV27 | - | CASSLSTLGRTFGFEQYF | TGTGCCAGCAGTTTATCGACTTTGGGGCGGACCTTTGGCTTCGAGCAGTACTTC
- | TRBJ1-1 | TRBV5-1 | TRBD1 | CASSTDRGETEAFF | TGCGCCAGCAGCACGGACAGGGGTGAAACTGAAGCTTTCTTT
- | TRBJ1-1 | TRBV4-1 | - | CASSQVAASRDTEAFF | TGCGCCAGCAGCCAAGTTGCGGCGAGCAGGGACACTGAAGCTTTCTTT
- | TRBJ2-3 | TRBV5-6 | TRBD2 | CASSLPTSGSTDTQYF | TGTGCCAGCAGCTTGCCGACTAGCGGGAGCACAGATACGCAGTATTTT
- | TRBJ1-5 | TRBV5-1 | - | CASSLTGLSNQPQHF | TGCGCCAGCAGCTTAACAGGGTTGAGCAATCAGCCCCAGCATTTT
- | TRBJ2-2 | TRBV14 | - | CASSQGSLAKTGELFF | TGTGCCAGCAGCCAAGGTTCCCTAGCGAAGACCGGGGAGCTGTTTTTT
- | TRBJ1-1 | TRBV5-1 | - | CASSLSVASNTEAFF | TGCGCCAGCAGCTTGTCCGTCGCGAGTAACACTGAAGCTTTCTTT
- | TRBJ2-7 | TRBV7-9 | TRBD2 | CASSLAGAGDQYF | TGTGCCAGCAGCTTAGCGGGAGCGGGAGATCAGTACTTC
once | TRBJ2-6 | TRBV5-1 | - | CASSRVAGGGANVLTF | TGCGCCAGCAGCCGGGTCGCGGGCGGTGGGGCCAACGTCCTGACTTTC
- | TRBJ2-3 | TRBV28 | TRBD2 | CASSDTSGQSTDTQYF | TGTGCCAGCAGCGATACTAGCGGGCAAAGCACAGATACGCAGTATTTT
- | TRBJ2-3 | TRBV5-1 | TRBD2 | CASRPTSGAIATQYF | TGCGCCAGCAGACCGACTAGCGGGGCTATCGCGACGCAGTATTTT
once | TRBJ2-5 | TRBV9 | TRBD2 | CASSGAGGGTQYF | TGTGCCAGCAGCGGAGCGGGAGGGGGGACCCAGTACTTC
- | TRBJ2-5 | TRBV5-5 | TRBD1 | CASSRGTGQETQYF | TGTGCCAGCAGCCGCGGGACAGGGCAAGAGACCCAGTACTTC
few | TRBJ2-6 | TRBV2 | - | CASSEGGLGANVLTF | TGTGCCAGCAGTGAAGGGGGGCTAGGGGCCAACGTCCTGACTTTC
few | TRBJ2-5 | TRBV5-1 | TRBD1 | CASSPGQANQETQYF | TGCGCCAGCAGCCCGGGACAGGCCAACCAAGAGACCCAGTACTTC
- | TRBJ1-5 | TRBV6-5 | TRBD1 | CASSFNDRAQPQHF | TGTGCCAGCAGTTTCAATGACAGGGCCCAGCCCCAGCATTTT
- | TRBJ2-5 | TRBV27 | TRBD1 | CASSRDPGGEKTQYF | TGTGCCAGCAGCCGCGATCCAGGGGGCGAGAAGACCCAGTACTTC
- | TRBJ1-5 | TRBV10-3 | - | CAISESLPGSNQPQHF | TGTGCCATCAGTGAGTCCCTACCGGGGAGCAATCAGCCCCAGCATTTT
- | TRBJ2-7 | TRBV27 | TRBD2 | CASSGRAYEQYF | TGTGCCAGCAGTGGGAGGGCCTACGAGCAGTACTTC
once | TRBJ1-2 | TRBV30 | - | CAWSGHRDGYTF | TGTGCCTGGAGCGGCCACAGGGACGGCTACACCTTC